This is a list of T cell receptor beta chains from one sample in a study of blood T cells in healthy people across ages. MiXCR, run by TCRdb on the 5' RACE reads, gives a single entry per CDR3 protein. The table shows about 400,000 distinct CDR3 sequences, with about 49% occurring only once. Input material: blood. The receptors stem from a man between 60 and 75 years old in good health. CDR3s include the opening cysteine and the closing phenylalanine or tryptophan. Each record gives: CDR3 DNA, CDR3 protein, V gene, J gene, D gene, clone size. A D gene is named only where the DNA matches it firmly. A row's size may be missing; if present it is once, few, many or a size class.

DNA: TGTGCCACCAGTGATTACACAGATACGCAGTATTTT
CDR3: CATSDYTDTQYF
V: TRBV24-1
J: TRBJ2-3
D: NA
size: NA

DNA: TGTGCCAGCAGTTTTTCAGGATCACGGGGAGAGACCCAGTACTTC
CDR3: CASSFSGSRGETQYF
V: TRBV12-3/TRBV12-4
J: TRBJ2-5
D: NA
size: many

DNA: TGTGCCAGCAGCCAAGCGGCGGGAGGGACCGGCGAGCAGTACTTC
CDR3: CASSQAAGGTGEQYF
V: TRBV14
J: TRBJ2-7
D: TRBD2
size: NA

DNA: TGCAGTGCTAGCGAGCAGGGGCTCCGGGTAAACTATGGCTACACCTTC
CDR3: CSASEQGLRVNYGYTF
V: TRBV20-1
J: TRBJ1-2
D: NA
size: NA

DNA: TGTGCCAGCAGCTTACGACAGGGGGTGGGCTACGAGCAGTACTTC
CDR3: CASSLRQGVGYEQYF
V: TRBV7-8
J: TRBJ2-7
D: TRBD1
size: NA

DNA: TGCAGCGTCCTCCGGGACAGGGTCCGGAAGATTGGCTACACCTTC
CDR3: CSVLRDRVRKIGYTF
V: TRBV29-1
J: TRBJ1-2
D: TRBD1
size: many

DNA: TGTGCCAGCAGTGACGGCGTTAGCGGGAGTGATGAGCAGTTCTTC
CDR3: CASSDGVSGSDEQFF
V: TRBV6-4
J: TRBJ2-1
D: TRBD2
size: once

DNA: TGTGCCAGCAGTTGGGACTTGGGAGAGACCCAGTACTTC
CDR3: CASSWDLGETQYF
V: TRBV27
J: TRBJ2-5
D: NA
size: NA

DNA: TGTGCCAGCAGCCAAAGAGGACAGGGGGCGTCCGGCTACACCTTC
CDR3: CASSQRGQGASGYTF
V: TRBV3-1
J: TRBJ1-2
D: TRBD1
size: NA

DNA: TGTGCCAGCCGCTTACGACAGGGGACCAATGAAGCTTTCTTT
CDR3: CASRLRQGTNEAFF
V: TRBV7-2
J: TRBJ1-1
D: TRBD1
size: few

DNA: TGCAGTGCCCCCGAGCGGGGGGGCTCCTACAATGAGCAGTTCTTC
CDR3: CSAPERGGSYNEQFF
V: TRBV20-1
J: TRBJ2-1
D: TRBD2
size: many

DNA: TGTGCCAGCAGCTTACAGGGCGTCGCCTACAATGAGCAGTTCTTC
CDR3: CASSLQGVAYNEQFF
V: TRBV7-2
J: TRBJ2-1
D: NA
size: NA

DNA: TGCAGTGCTAGATTCAGGAGCGGCTACACCTTC
CDR3: CSARFRSGYTF
V: TRBV20-1
J: TRBJ1-2
D: NA
size: few

DNA: TGTGCCAGCAGCCTTCGACCGGCGCAAGAGACCCAGTACTTC
CDR3: CASSLRPAQETQYF
V: TRBV7-6
J: TRBJ2-5
D: NA
size: few

DNA: TGCAGTGCTAGCTCGGGGGCACGGACTGAAGCTTTCTTT
CDR3: CSASSGARTEAFF
V: TRBV20-1
J: TRBJ1-1
D: NA
size: few

DNA: TGCGCCAGCAGCTTGGGGTGGACAGGGGCCTTGGAGACCCAGTACTTC
CDR3: CASSLGWTGALETQYF
V: TRBV5-1
J: TRBJ2-5
D: TRBD1
size: NA

DNA: TGTGCCATCAGTGAGTCGGAGGGATGGAGCACAGATACGCAGTATTTT
CDR3: CAISESEGWSTDTQYF
V: TRBV10-3
J: TRBJ2-3
D: NA
size: NA

DNA: TGTGCCAGCAGCGTAATGGCAGGGAACACTGAAGCTTTCTTT
CDR3: CASSVMAGNTEAFF
V: TRBV9
J: TRBJ1-1
D: NA
size: NA